These 17 T cell receptor beta chains came from one sample sequenced in a study of OX40 agonist ivuxolimab in advanced cancers. Generated by immunoSEQ multiplex PCR, the TCRdb table keeps only in-frame clones and is missing some. Of over 80,000 clones listed, about 90% are singletons. The material was CD4+ or CD8+ T cells sorted from blood, obtained in a trial of the OX40 agonist ivuxolimab. These receptors were taken from an adult with an advanced solid tumor such as melanoma, head and neck, liver or kidney cancer.

The chain carries TRBV28 and TRBJ1-5; 9 bases map to TRBD1. In germline, CDR1 is MDHEN, CDR2 SYDVKM. J lost 0 bases, V lost 8 bases, and 5 bases had no gene match. The CDR3 is 15 amino acids. Here the CDR3 reads CASRDRDYSNQPQHF. CDR3 in DNA: TGTGCCAGCCGGGACAGGGATTATAGCAATCAGCCCCAGCATTTT.

The chain couples TRBV7-2 to TRBJ2-3; D perhaps matches TRBD2 (6 bases). Trimming took off 4 bases at V and 3 bases at J, with 14 bases between the two ends. This CDR3 spans 15 amino acids. Germline lookup yields CDR1 SGHTA and CDR2 FQGNSA. The CDR3 is CASSSRDSLTDTQYF. CDR3 sequence (DNA): TGTGCCAGCAGCTCCCGGGACTCGTTGACAGATACGCAGTATTTT.

V and J are TRBV18 and TRBJ2-3; 7 nucleotides align to TRBD1. Trimming cost V 1 base and J 2 bases; bases outside gene matches: 3. CDR1 KGHSH and CDR2 LQKENI come from the germline V gene. This CDR3 is built from 15 residues. Here the CDR3 DNA reads TGTGCCAGCTCACCACAGGGGGCTCACACAGATACGCAGTATTTT. Translating gives CASSPQGAHTDTQYF.

The gene calls are TRBV7-2 and TRBJ2-7, with D possibly called TRBD1 or TRBD2 (5 bases each). Germline values: CDR1 SGHTA, CDR2 FQGNSA. V gave up 5 bases and J gave up 6 bases, with 20 bases separating them. The CDR3 is 15 amino acids. This CDR3 reads CASSPSGTAGREQYF. The CDR3 coding sequence is TGTGCCAGCAGCCCCTCCGGGACGGCCGGGCGCGAGCAGTACTTC. The whole variable domain, remainder taken from reference TRBV7-2 and TRBJ2-7, is GAGVSQSPSNKVTEKGKDVELRCDPISGHTALYWYRQSLGQGLEFLIYFQGNSAPDKSGLPSDRFSAERTGGSVSTLTIQRTQQEDSAVYLCASSPSGTAGREQYFGPGTRLTVT.

The count of this clone is one. This rearrangement joins TRBV6-1 to TRBJ1-4; 11 bases match TRBD1. The trim removed 4 bases at V and 2 bases at J, leaving 3 bases unmatched. Germline V lookup: CDR1 MNHNS, CDR2 SASEGT. This CDR3 comprises 16 residues. The CDR3 bases are TGTGCCAGCAGTGGGGACAGGGGGATTACTAATGAAAAACTGTTTTTT. Its protein product is CASSGDRGITNEKLFF.

This clone was counted once. V usage is TRBV5-1 and J usage is TRBJ2-5; TRBD1 aligns across 9 bases. The CDR3 covers 16 residues. Losses at the gene ends were 2 bases for V and 8 bases for J; bases not matched to a gene: 13. CDR1 and CDR2 from the germline V gene are SGHRS and YFSETQ. The CDR3 here is CASSFKQGASPLTQYF. CDR3 in DNA: TGCGCCAGCAGCTTCAAACAGGGGGCGAGTCCACTTACCCAGTACTTC.

This chain connects TRBV6-5 to TRBJ1-2; unclear D gene. The CDR3 extends over 13 amino acids. Trimming stripped 5 bases from V and 2 bases from J, with 9 bases between. Germline V lookup: CDR1 MNHEY, CDR2 SVGAGI. DNA for the CDR3: TGTGCCAGCAGTCCCTCTATAAACTATGGCTACACCTTC. Protein sequence: CASSPSINYGYTF.

V gene TRBV10-1 combines with J gene TRBJ2-1, with 10 nucleotides matching TRBD2. This CDR3 has 14 residues. The germline V gene encodes CDR1 WNHNN and CDR2 SYGVQD (reference sequence). The V and J ends lost 6 bases and 6 bases, in that order; junction bases with no gene match: 5. CDR3 DNA sequence: TGCGCCAGCAGCCTAGCGGGAGAGGGCAATGAGCAGTTCTTC. It codes for CASSLAGEGNEQFF.

The chain combines TRBV18 with TRBJ1-1; D is unclear. The CDR3 extends over 14 amino acids. Germline V gives CDR1 KGHSH, CDR2 LQKENI. V dropped 4 bases and J dropped 4 bases, with 13 bases sitting between them. CDR3 sequence: CASSQTVASTEAFF. The CDR3 nucleotides are TGTGCCAGCTCACAGACGGTGGCTTCCACTGAAGCTTTCTTT.

This clone was seen only once. The chain has TRBV14 and TRBJ1-5, with 9 bases identical to TRBD1. This CDR3 is built from 15 residues. V lost 4 bases, J lost 7 bases, and 8 bases stayed unmatched. From germline, CDR1 is SGHDN and CDR2 FVKESK. CDR3 in amino acids: CASSPWTGVHQPQHF. In nucleotides, the CDR3 is TGTGCCAGCAGCCCTTGGACAGGGGTACACCAGCCCCAGCATTTT.

The gene calls are TRBV6-5 and TRBJ2-1; D is tentatively TRBD1 or TRBD2 (5 bases each). Germline values: CDR1 MNHEY, CDR2 SVGAGI. With 0 bases removed from V and 8 bases from J, the gap between germline ends came to 8 bases. The CDR3 consists of 13 residues. The DNA for the CDR3 is TGTGCCAGCAGTTACTCGAGGGGTTATGAGCAGTTCTTC. As protein: CASSYSRGYEQFF.

This rearrangement joins TRBV2 to TRBJ1-3; tentatively, D is TRBD1 (5 bases). This CDR3 region has 14 residues. Looked up from germline, CDR1 is SNHLY and CDR2 is FYNNEI. The V end lost 2 bases, the J end lost 4 bases, and 9 bases lay between the germline ends. Here the CDR3 DNA reads TGTGCCAGCAGTGAACAGGGACCGGGAAACACCATATATTTT. Residues: CASSEQGPGNTIYF.

The chain is built from TRBV29-1 and TRBJ2-1; 8 nucleotides align to TRBD2. The V gene end was trimmed by 4 bases and the J gene end by 7 bases; junction bases not matched to a gene: 12. Per germline, CDR1 SQVTM and CDR2 ANQGSEA. This CDR3 contains 15 residues. Written as DNA, the CDR3 is TGCAGCGTTGGGGTAGGCGGCGGGAGGAGAAATGAGCAGTTCTTC. It yields the protein CSVGVGGGRRNEQFF.

The chain couples TRBV5-1 to TRBJ2-1; 9 bases map to TRBD2. The length of the CDR3 is 15 residues. Trimming removed 0 bases from V and 4 bases from J; junction bases left unmatched: 2. Germline CDR1 SGHRS, CDR2 YFSETQ. This CDR3 is CASSLGLAAYNEQFF. Written as DNA, the CDR3 is TGCGCCAGCAGCTTGGGACTAGCGGCTTACAATGAGCAGTTCTTC.

The chain recombines TRBV5-8 with TRBJ1-3, with D uncertain. This CDR3 is built from 14 residues. The germline CDR1 and CDR2 sequences are SGHTS and YDEGEE. The germline V and J ends were trimmed by 0 bases and 1 base, with 5 bases remaining between them. The CDR3 is CASSLVGSGNTIYF. The CDR3 DNA reads TGTGCCAGCAGCTTGGTTGGATCTGGAAACACCATATATTTT.

The chain uses TRBV28 and TRBJ2-5, with D maybe TRBD1 (5 bases). Judging by the DNA end, TRBJ2-7 fits better; the J call may be wrong. The CDR3 runs to 14 residues. The V gene's germline CDR1 is MDHEN and CDR2 SYDVKM. The chain's CDR3 is CASTPPQGTYEQYF. The CDR3 nucleotides read TGTGCCTCTACGCCTCCCCAGGGCACCTACGAGCAGTACTTC.

The genes are TRBV6-1 and TRBJ1-5; possibly TRBD1 for D (5 bases). The germline V gene has CDR1 MNHNS and CDR2 SASEGT. V was clipped by 3 bases and J by 5 bases, with 20 bases between them. The length of the CDR3 is 17 residues. DNA of the CDR3: TGTGCCAGCAGTGATGGGAGAGGGACCTGGACCCATCAGCCCCAGCATTTT. The encoded protein is CASSDGRGTWTHQPQHF.